The present T cell receptor (beta chain) was sequenced within a study of blood T cell repertoires in COVID-19. There are 14 residues in the CDR3. V was clipped by 2 bases and J by 1 base, with 6 bases between them. Germline V lookup: CDR1 SGHVS, CDR2 FQNEAQ. Libraries were prepared by immunoSEQ multiplex PCR; TCRdb keeps only in-frame clonotypes and omits some of them. This sample yields approximately 76,000 clones, of which 86% are seen a single time; roughly 1.9% belongs to the top ten. The sequence was collected from a woman between 55 and 75 years old with acute or convalescent COVID-19. This chain connects TRBV7-8 to TRBJ1-5; TRBD1 might be the D (5 bases). Source material: peripheral blood. CDR3 DNA: TGTGCCAGCAGCTTACGGGGGAGCAATCAGCCCCAGCATTTT. It yields the protein CASSLRGSNQPQHF. Supplemented by reference TRBV7-8 and TRBJ1-5, the full variable domain reads GAGVSQSPRYKVAKRGQDVALRCDPISGHVSLFWYQQALGQGPEFLTYFQNEAQLDKSGLPSDRFFAERPEGSVSTLKIQRTQQEDSAVYLCASSLRGSNQPQHFGDGTRLSIL.